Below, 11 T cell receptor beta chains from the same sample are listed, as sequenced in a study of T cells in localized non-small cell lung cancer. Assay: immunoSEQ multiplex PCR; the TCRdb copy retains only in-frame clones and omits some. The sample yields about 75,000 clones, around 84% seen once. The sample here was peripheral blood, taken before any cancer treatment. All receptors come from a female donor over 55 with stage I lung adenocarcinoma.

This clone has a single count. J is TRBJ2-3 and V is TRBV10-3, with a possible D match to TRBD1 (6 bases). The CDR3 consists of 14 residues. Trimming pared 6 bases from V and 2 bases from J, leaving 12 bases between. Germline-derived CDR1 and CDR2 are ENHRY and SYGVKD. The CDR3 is CAIRSQGATDTQYF. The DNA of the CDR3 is TGTGCCATCAGATCACAGGGCGCCACAGATACGCAGTATTTT.

CDR3 region: CASSLGDRGRIDTQYF. CDR3 sequence (DNA): TGTGCCAGCAGCTTGGGGGACAGGGGGCGTATAGATACGCAGTATTTT. The V gene is TRBV5-8, the J gene TRBJ2-3; TRBD1 matches 12 bases. V dropped 0 bases and J dropped 5; count of bases not matched to a gene: 4. The CDR3 length is 16 residues. In germline, CDR1 is SGHTS, CDR2 YDEGEE.

The CDR3 is CASSRDTNQPQHF. In nucleotides, the CDR3 is TGTGCCAGCAGCAGAGACACTAATCAGCCCCAGCATTTT. The V call is TRBV13, the J call TRBJ1-5; D unclear. This CDR3 has 13 amino acids. Germline values: CDR1 PRHDT, CDR2 FYEKMQ (reference sequence). V lost 5 bases and J 4 bases, leaving 9 bases between the germline ends.

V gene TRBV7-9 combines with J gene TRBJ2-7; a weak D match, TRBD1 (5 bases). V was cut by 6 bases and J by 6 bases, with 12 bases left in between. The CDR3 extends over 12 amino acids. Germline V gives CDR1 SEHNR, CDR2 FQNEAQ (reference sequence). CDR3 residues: CASSLTGFEQYF. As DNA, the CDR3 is TGTGCCAGCAGTCTCACAGGTTTCGAGCAGTACTTC.

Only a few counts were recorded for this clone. The CDR3 loop reads CASSLYNEQFF. CDR3 bases: TGTGCCAGCAGTTTATACAATGAGCAGTTCTTC. V is TRBV27 and J is TRBJ2-1; D gene unclear. Germline V gene lookup returns CDR1 MNHEY and CDR2 SMNVEV (reference sequence). The length of the CDR3 is 11 residues. V was pared by 1 base and J by 5 bases, with 0 bases between.

The CDR3 is CASSLLGTNAQYF. DNA for the CDR3: TGTGCCAGCAGCTTATTGGGGACGAACGCGCAGTATTTT. The chain is built from TRBV7-9 and TRBJ2-3, with D possibly called TRBD1 or TRBD2 (5 bases each). Germline lookup yields CDR1 SEHNR and CDR2 FQNEAQ (reference sequence). Deletions cut 2 bases from V and 10 bases from J, with 13 bases between. The CDR3 is 13 residues long.

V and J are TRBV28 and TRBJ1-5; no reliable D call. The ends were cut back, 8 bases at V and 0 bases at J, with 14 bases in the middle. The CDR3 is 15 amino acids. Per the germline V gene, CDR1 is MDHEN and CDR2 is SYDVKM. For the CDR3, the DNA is TGTGCCAGCTGGAAGCGGCCTTATAGCAATCAGCCCCAGCATTTT. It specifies CASWKRPYSNQPQHF.

The CDR3 sequence is CASSELDDNYGYTF. The CDR3 coding sequence is TGTGCCAGCAGTGAATTAGACGACAACTATGGCTACACCTTC. The chain has TRBV2 and TRBJ1-2; D not resolved. Germline CDR1 and CDR2: SNHLY and FYNNEI. The CDR3 spans 14 residues. V lost 2 bases and J 2 bases, leaving 9 bases between the germline ends.

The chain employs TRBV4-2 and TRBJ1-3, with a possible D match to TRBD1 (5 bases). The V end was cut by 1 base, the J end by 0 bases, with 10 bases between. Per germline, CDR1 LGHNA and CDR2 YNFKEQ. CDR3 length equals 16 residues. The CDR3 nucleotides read TGTGCCAGCAGCCAAGTAGACAGCTACTCTGGAAACACCATATATTTT. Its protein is CASSQVDSYSGNTIYF.

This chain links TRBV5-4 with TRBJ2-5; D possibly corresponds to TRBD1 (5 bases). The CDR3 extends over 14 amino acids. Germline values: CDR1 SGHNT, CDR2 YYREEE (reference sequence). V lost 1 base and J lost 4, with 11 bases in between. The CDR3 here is CASSLPRGIETQYF. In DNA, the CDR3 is TGTGCCAGCAGCTTGCCTAGGGGAATAGAGACCCAGTACTTC.

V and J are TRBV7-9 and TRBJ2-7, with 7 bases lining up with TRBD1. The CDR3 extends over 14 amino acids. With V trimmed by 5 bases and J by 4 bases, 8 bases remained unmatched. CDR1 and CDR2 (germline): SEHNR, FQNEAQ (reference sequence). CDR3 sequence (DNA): TGTGCCAGCAGCCCTCGACAGGGTGTATACGAGCAGTACTTC. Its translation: CASSPRQGVYEQYF.